The T cell receptor (beta chain) under discussion was sequenced for a study of neurological immune-mediated disorders. Looking at the study overall: Among the 34 patients with multiple sclerosis, some 31 were relapsing-remitting, while 3 were secondary progressive.

The authors produced cDNA by 5'RACE using 10-nucleotide random UMIs. TCRdb recomputed calls from the 5' RACE reads with MiXCR, one row per CDR3 protein. Among some 80,000 distinct CDR3 sequences, more than 5% were seen once, and the ten largest hold 7.9%. General study results and limits: It was HTLV-1-associated myelopathy that showed the most TCR clonal expansion, while multiple sclerosis showed the least, falling below healthy controls.

This clonotype was observed many times. Its antigen is undetermined. Trimming cost V 4 bases and J 3 bases, with 19 bases left between them. Germline V gene data show CDR1 as MNHNS and CDR2 as SASEGT. The length of the CDR3 is 16 residues. Documented time point: longitudinal time-point 2. 2 million unsorted PBMCs were stored in RNAlater at -80 °C before RNA extraction. Sequencing was performed on PBMCs. The genes are TRBV6-1 and TRBJ2-7; D may be TRBD2 (5 bases). This receptor was identified in a woman aged 60 to 75 with multiple sclerosis. The CDR3, as DNA: TGTGCCAGCAGTGCCCGTCCGCGGACTTTTCACTACGAGCAGTACTTC. Residues: CASSARPRTFHYEQYF.